The 28 T cell receptor beta chains below come from one sample, sequenced in a study of blood T cell repertoires in COVID-19. Generated by immunoSEQ multiplex PCR, the TCRdb table keeps only in-frame clones and is missing some. The repertoire holds 200,000 to 250,000 clones, with 75% to 95% as singletons. Specimen: PBMCs or T cells enriched from blood (not recorded which). The receptor set was obtained from a woman between 18 and 29 years old who had recovered from COVID-19.

The count of this clone is one. The genes are TRBV6-4 and TRBJ1-5; 8 bases are shared with TRBD1. Germline CDR1 MRHNA, CDR2 SNTAGT. Trimming removed 6 bases from V and 4 bases from J; junction bases left unmatched: 8. The CDR3 runs to 15 residues. The CDR3: CASSLTGEANQPQHF. The CDR3 coding sequence is TGTGCCAGCAGCCTGACAGGGGAAGCGAATCAGCCCCAGCATTTT.

The CDR3 is CATSSGTGNTGELFF. The DNA for the CDR3 is TGTGCCACCAGCTCCGGGACAGGGAACACCGGGGAGCTGTTTTTT. V gene TRBV24-1 combines with J gene TRBJ2-2, with 8 bases aligning to TRBD1. Germline V gene sequence: CDR1 KGHDR, CDR2 SFDVKD. The CDR3 is 15 residues long. After removal of 7 bases from V and 1 base from J, the junction contained 4 bases not matched to a gene.

The chain joins TRBV18 to TRBJ1-2; D perhaps matches TRBD1 (5 bases). This CDR3 comprises 15 residues. CDR1 is KGHSH and CDR2 is LQKENI in the germline V gene. V lost 6 bases to trimming and J lost 5 bases, with 19 bases between them. The CDR3: CASSPKGEAEYGYTF. The CDR3 region has the DNA TGTGCCAGCTCCCCGAAAGGGGAGGCCGAATATGGCTACACCTTC.

This clone was seen a single time. The J gene is TRBJ1-2, the V gene TRBV23-1, with TRBD1 identical over 10 bases. TRBV23-1 belongs to the ORF category, with a function that is uncertain. The J segment lost 8 bases and the V segment lost 2 bases, leaving 5 bases of the junction unmatched. This CDR3 is 14 amino acids long. The CDR3 loop is CASSQPDRGEGYTF. CDR3 DNA: TGCGCCAGCAGTCAACCGGACAGGGGGGAAGGCTACACCTTC.

The rearrangement uses TRBV11-2 and TRBJ1-4; 8 positions match TRBD1. The CDR3 is made up of 16 amino acids. V shed 1 base, J shed 14 bases, and the junction held 15 bases outside the gene matches. Germline V gene lookup returns CDR1 SGHAT and CDR2 FQNNGV. The CDR3 DNA reads TGTGCCAGCAGCTTAGGCCCCGGGACAGGCCCTTTTGGGCTGTTTTTT. Its protein is CASSLGPGTGPFGLFF.

The CDR3, as DNA: TGCGCCAGCAGCCCGACATTGTCAGATGGCTACACCTTC. Amino acid sequence: CASSPTLSDGYTF. This chain joins TRBV4-1 and TRBJ1-2; D is unresolved. Germline V gives CDR1 MGHRA, CDR2 YSYEKL. V lost 4 bases and J lost 6, with 12 bases in between. This CDR3 has 13 amino acids.

The gene calls are TRBV2 and TRBJ1-2, with D unclear. This CDR3 comprises 14 residues. Trimming removed 6 bases from V and 4 bases from J, with 15 bases in between. CDR1 and CDR2 from the germline V gene are SNHLY and FYNNEI. CDR3 nucleotide sequence: TGTGCCAGCAGAGAGGGCGGGTCGATCTATGGCTACACCTTC. As protein: CASREGGSIYGYTF.

For this clone: Other nucleotide sequences in the sample specify the same CDR3. V is TRBV12-3 or TRBV12-4 and J is TRBJ2-5; D perhaps matches TRBD2 (6 bases). The V end lost 3 bases, the J end lost 4 bases, and 9 bases lay between the germline ends. CDR3 length equals 13 residues. The CDR3 sequence is CASSLGGGETQYF. The CDR3 DNA reads TGTGCCAGCAGTTTGGGGGGAGGAGAGACCCAGTACTTC.

The CDR3 region has the DNA TGTGCCAGCAGCTCGGGACAGACCCTCGGCTATGGCTACACCTTC. Translating gives CASSSGQTLGYGYTF. The genes are TRBV5-5 and TRBJ1-2; TRBD1 matches at 7 bases. Looked up from germline, CDR1 is SGHKS and CDR2 is YYEKEE (reference sequence). This CDR3 region has 15 residues. V shed 3 bases, J shed 4 bases, and the junction held 9 bases outside the gene matches.

V is TRBV6-5 and J is TRBJ1-2; D perhaps matches TRBD1 (5 bases). Trimming took 8 bases from V and 4 from J, leaving 20 bases between them. The CDR3 runs to 15 residues. Germline V gives CDR1 MNHEY, CDR2 SVGAGI. In DNA form, the CDR3 reads TGTGCCAGCGATCTCGGGTCCAGGGTTAGCTATGGCTACACCTTC. This translates into CASDLGSRVSYGYTF.

The rearrangement links TRBV12-2 to TRBJ1-2; the table's D call, TRBD1, was not checked against the DNA. TRBV12-2 is termed a pseudogene. The CDR3 has 15 amino acids. CDR3 nucleotide sequence: TGTGCAAGTCGCCTAGACCCCCAGGGGACCTATGGCTACACCTTC. This encodes CASRLDPQGTYGYTF.

This chain links TRBV27 with TRBJ1-5, with D perhaps matching TRBD1 (6 bases). Trimming pared 5 bases from V and 2 bases from J, leaving 10 bases between. This CDR3 spans 14 amino acids. Germline assignment: CDR1 MNHEY and CDR2 SMNVEV (reference sequence). CDR3 sequence (DNA): TGTGCCAGCAGTCCTCACAGGGGCAATCAGCCCCAGCATTTT. Its translation is CASSPHRGNQPQHF.

This rearrangement joins TRBV9 to TRBJ2-5; TRBD1 matches at 7 bases. Gene TRBJ2-7 matches the end of the DNA better, so the J call may be wrong. This CDR3 has 15 amino acids. The germline V gene has CDR1 SGDLS and CDR2 YYNGEE. The CDR3 here is CASSASGDRANEQYF. As DNA, the CDR3 is TGTGCCAGCAGCGCTTCCGGTGACAGGGCCAACGAGCAGTACTTC.

The chain couples TRBV7-8 to TRBJ1-3; no clear D. The CDR3 runs 18 residues. The ends were cut back, 2 bases at V and 0 bases at J, with 17 bases in the middle. CDR1 is SGHVS, CDR2 FQNEAQ, per germline. CDR3 sequence reads: CASSLYVNHPSSGNTIYF. The CDR3 nucleotides are TGTGCCAGCAGCTTATATGTCAACCACCCCAGCTCTGGAAACACCATATATTTT.

This CDR3 is CSVGLGEGYTF. CDR3 DNA sequence: TGCAGCGTTGGGCTCGGGGAAGGCTACACCTTC. This chain links TRBV29-1 with TRBJ1-2; D not certain. The germline CDR1 and CDR2 sequences are SQVTM and ANQGSEA. Deletions cut 4 bases from V and 8 bases from J, with 11 bases between. The CDR3 spans 11 residues.

V gene TRBV5-6 combines with J gene TRBJ2-2, with D possibly matching TRBD1 (5 bases). V lost 0 bases to trimming and J lost 7 bases, with 16 bases between them. Germline V gene sequence: CDR1 SGHDT, CDR2 YYEEEE. The CDR3 is 16 residues long. CDR3 coding DNA: TGTGCCAGCAGCTTGGGGCTGTCAGGGTTTAACGGGGAGCTGTTTTTT. Amino acid sequence: CASSLGLSGFNGELFF.

The J gene is TRBJ2-1, the V gene TRBV7-2; 7 bases map to TRBD1. The junction had 5 bases not matched to a gene; V was cut back by 3 bases and J by 9 bases. Germline CDR1 SGHTA, CDR2 FQGNSA. The CDR3 sequence is 13 residues long. The CDR3 nucleotides are TGTGCCAGCAGCTTGAGGGGGCGGACTGAGCAGTTCTTC. Its translation: CASSLRGRTEQFF. Full variable domain (outside the CDR3, taken from reference TRBV7-2 and TRBJ2-1): GAGVSQSPSNKVTEKGKDVELRCDPISGHTALYWYRQSLGQGLEFLIYFQGNSAPDKSGLPSDRFSAERTGGSVSTLTIQRTQQEDSAVYLCASSLRGRTEQFFGPGTRLTVL.

This sequence joins TRBV27 and TRBJ1-6; 7 bases match TRBD1. This CDR3 is 20 amino acids long. The germline V gene encodes CDR1 MNHEY and CDR2 SMNVEV (reference sequence). Trimming removed 5 bases from V and 0 bases from J; junction bases left unmatched: 16. Written as DNA, the CDR3 is TGTGCCAGCAGTCTTCTCCCGGGACAGCTTTCGAGCTCCTATAATTCACCCCTCCACTTT. Translating it yields CASSLLPGQLSSSYNSPLHF.

The chain employs TRBV6-9 and TRBJ1-1; D call uncertain. With 2 bases removed from V and 0 bases from J, the gap between germline ends came to 10 bases. This CDR3 has 15 amino acids. Germline loops: CDR1 MNHGY, CDR2 SVAAGI. The CDR3 loop reads CASSYPLFVNTEAFF. CDR3 DNA: TGTGCCAGCAGTTATCCCCTATTTGTGAACACTGAAGCTTTCTTT.

This sequence joins TRBV28 and TRBJ1-2; D is perhaps TRBD1 (5 bases). V lost 2 bases, J lost 5 bases, and 18 bases lay in between. Germline CDR1 reads MDHEN; CDR2 reads SYDVKM. The CDR3 extends over 16 amino acids. CDR3: CASSLVTAGGSYGYTF. CDR3 bases: TGTGCCAGCAGTTTAGTTACGGCGGGGGGTTCTTATGGCTACACCTTC.

The gene calls are TRBV15 and TRBJ1-5; TRBD1 might be the D (5 bases). Between the trimmed V and J ends, which lost 0 bases and 3 bases, there was a span of 12 bases. The V gene's germline CDR1 is LNHNV and CDR2 YYDKDF (reference sequence). The CDR3 spans 16 residues. In nucleotides, the CDR3 is TGTGCCACCAGCAGAGAAACCGCAGGGTACAATCAGCCCCAGCATTTT. Translating it yields CATSRETAGYNQPQHF.

The J gene is TRBJ2-3, the V gene TRBV9; D remains ambiguous. Trimming cost V 2 bases and J 0 bases, with 4 bases left between them. The germline CDR1 and CDR2 sequences are SGDLS and YYNGEE. The CDR3 has 13 residues. The CDR3 region is CASSVPSTDTQYF. Written as DNA, the CDR3 is TGTGCCAGCAGCGTCCCTAGCACAGATACGCAGTATTTT.

The V call is TRBV3-1 (or the pseudogene TRBV3-2), the J call TRBJ1-1; no reliable D call. V lost 1 base to trimming and J lost 1 base, with 13 bases between them. The CDR3 covers 16 residues. The germline gives CDR1 LGHDT, CDR2 YNNKEL (reference sequence). The CDR3 sequence is CASSQADLTPNTEAFF. The CDR3 nucleotides are TGTGCCAGCAGCCAAGCCGATCTTACTCCGAACACTGAAGCTTTCTTT.

The V gene is TRBV19, the J gene TRBJ1-4, with D maybe TRBD1 (5 bases). The V and J ends lost 1 base and 8 bases respectively, with 17 bases between them. CDR3 size: 16 residues. In germline, CDR1 is LNHDA, CDR2 SQIVND (reference sequence). CDR3 in DNA: TGTGCCAGTAGTATAGGGGGACTTGGCGTGGGCGAAAAACTGTTTTTT. Its translation: CASSIGGLGVGEKLFF.

The chain recombines TRBV11-2 with TRBJ1-6, with TRBD1 as a possible D gene (6 bases). V lost 5 bases and J lost 8, with 16 bases in between. The CDR3 covers 15 residues. Germline CDR1 and CDR2: SGHAT and FQNNGV. CDR3 DNA sequence: TGTGCCAGCAGCCCCCAAACAGGGAATCATTCACCCCTCCACTTT. Its protein is CASSPQTGNHSPLHF.

The chain carries TRBV5-4 and TRBJ1-6, with D possibly matching TRBD1 (6 bases). V was trimmed by 1 base and J by 6 bases, leaving 14 bases between them. Germline V gives CDR1 SGHNT, CDR2 YYREEE (reference sequence). This CDR3 comprises 16 residues. The CDR3 DNA is TGTGCCAGCAGCTTGTTTCAGGGGTTGGGTAATTCACCCCTCCACTTT. Encoded protein: CASSLFQGLGNSPLHF.

V and J are TRBV29-1 and TRBJ1-2; D is unresolved. Trimming left V 4 bases short and J 4 bases short, with 13 bases between. The CDR3 runs 13 residues. Germline V gene sequence: CDR1 SQVTM, CDR2 ANQGSEA. The CDR3 nucleotides are TGCAGCGTTGCGTTGGGCCTTGGCTATGGCTACACCTTC. Residues: CSVALGLGYGYTF.

V usage is TRBV4-1 and J usage is TRBJ1-2; D gene unclear. V dropped 0 bases and J dropped 1 base, with 6 bases sitting between them. This CDR3 has 14 residues. Per germline, CDR1 MGHRA and CDR2 YSYEKL. CDR3 protein: CASSQERSNYGYTF. The CDR3, as DNA: TGCGCCAGCAGCCAAGAACGGAGTAACTATGGCTACACCTTC.